The 21 T cell receptor beta chains below were found in one sample sequenced in a study of blood T cell repertoires in COVID-19. TCRdb keeps only in-frame clones here, not all; method: immunoSEQ multiplex PCR. The data hold some 150,000 clones, with 84% observed a single time. Sequenced: PBMCs or T cells enriched from blood (not recorded which). These TCRs come from a woman aged 45-60 years who had been exposed to COVID-19.

The V gene is TRBV29-1, the J gene TRBJ2-1; TRBD2 aligns across 15 bases. Losses at the gene ends were 7 bases for V and 6 bases for J; bases not matched to a gene: 4. CDR1 and CDR2 (germline): SQVTM, ANQGSEA. There are 14 residues in the CDR3. The CDR3 reads CSGGLAGGPNEQFF. DNA for the CDR3: TGCAGCGGAGGACTAGCGGGGGGGCCCAATGAGCAGTTCTTC.

The V call is TRBV2, the J call TRBJ1-1; D uncertain. The CDR3 spans 11 residues. Looked up from germline, CDR1 is SNHLY and CDR2 is FYNNEI. The ends were cut back, 8 bases at V and 5 bases at J, with 9 bases in the middle. The CDR3 protein is CASASLTEAFF. CDR3 coding DNA: TGTGCCAGCGCTTCCCTAACTGAAGCTTTCTTT.

The chain recombines TRBV11-2 with TRBJ2-7, with D tentatively TRBD2 (5 bases). The CDR3 runs to 13 residues. Germline CDR1 SGHAT, CDR2 FQNNGV. Trimming left V 6 bases short and J 3 bases short, with 12 bases between. The DNA of the CDR3 is TGTGCCAGCAGAGGCCGGGGAAACTACGAGCAGTACTTC. Amino acids: CASRGRGNYEQYF. Using reference TRBV11-2 and TRBJ2-7 for the parts outside the CDR3, the full variable domain is EAGVAQSPRYKIIEKRQSVAFWCNPISGHATLYWYQQILGQGPKLLIQFQNNGVVDDSQLPKDRFSAERLKGVDSTLKIQPAKLEDSAVYLCASRGRGNYEQYFGPGTRLTVT.

In its sample, this clone was seen once. CDR3 nucleotide sequence: TGTGCCAGCAGCCCGCAGCGGGGTAGCAATCAGCCCCAGCATTTT. This codes for CASSPQRGSNQPQHF. The chain recombines TRBV7-2 with TRBJ1-5, with unresolved D. Between the trimmed V and J ends, which lost 5 bases and 0 bases, there was a span of 11 bases. Germline CDR1 SGHTA, CDR2 FQGNSA. The CDR3 loop spans 15 amino acids.

This chain joins TRBV4-3 and TRBJ2-7; 10 bases match TRBD1. Trimming at V came to 2 bases and at J to 5 bases, leaving 18 bases not matched to a gene. The CDR3 extends over 19 amino acids. CDR1 and CDR2 (germline): LGHNA, YSLEER. Here the CDR3 DNA reads TGCGCCAGCAGCCAACTCCGTCCCGGGACAGGGGACGGATTTGACGAGCAGTACTTC. This translates into CASSQLRPGTGDGFDEQYF.

The gene calls are TRBV10-3 and TRBJ1-1; 9 nucleotides match TRBD1. The germline V gene has CDR1 ENHRY and CDR2 SYGVKD. The CDR3 totals 14 residues. The V and J ends lost 6 bases and 2 bases, in that order; junction bases with no gene match: 4. CDR3 protein: CAISADRGNTEAFF. The CDR3, as DNA: TGTGCCATCAGCGCGGACAGGGGTAACACTGAAGCTTTCTTT.

The CDR3 reads CASSLTGLISYEQYF. The CDR3 nucleotides read TGCGCCAGCAGCCTGACAGGACTTATCTCCTACGAGCAGTACTTC. This chain uses TRBV5-1 with TRBJ2-7; D is perhaps TRBD1 (6 bases). V gave up 4 bases and J gave up 0 bases, with 14 bases separating them. This CDR3 spans 15 amino acids. Germline assignment: CDR1 SGHRS and CDR2 YFSETQ.

The rearrangement joins TRBV19 to TRBJ2-7; D may be TRBD2 (5 bases). V lost 5 bases and J 0 bases, leaving 8 bases between the germline ends. The germline CDR1 and CDR2 sequences are LNHDA and SQIVND (reference sequence). The CDR3 runs to 13 residues. The CDR3 sequence: CASSLGSSYEQYF. The CDR3 nucleotides read TGTGCCAGTAGTTTGGGGAGCTCCTACGAGCAGTACTTC. Full variable domain (remainder filled in from reference TRBV19 and TRBJ2-7): DGGITQSPKYLFRKEGQNVTLSCEQNLNHDAMYWYRQDPGQGLRLIYYSQIVNDFQKGDIAEGYSVSREKKESFPLTVTSAQKNPTAFYLCASSLGSSYEQYFGPGTRLTVT.

The chain links TRBV4-3 to TRBJ1-4; TRBD1 might be the D (5 bases). Germline V gene lookup returns CDR1 LGHNA and CDR2 YSLEER. CDR3 size: 13 residues. With 0 bases removed from V and 12 bases from J, the gap between germline ends came to 11 bases. The CDR3 protein is CASSQDGSRELFF. The CDR3 DNA reads TGCGCCAGCAGCCAAGATGGCTCCAGGGAACTGTTTTTT.

The CDR3 nucleotides read TGTGCCAGCAGCGTAGCTCCAGGGGTCGCTGGCTACACCTTC. This gives the protein CASSVAPGVAGYTF. This chain connects TRBV9 to TRBJ1-2; possibly TRBD1 for D (6 bases). The V gene lost 0 bases and the J gene lost 7 bases, with 13 bases spanning the gap. Germline values: CDR1 SGDLS, CDR2 YYNGEE. The CDR3 loop spans 14 amino acids.

The chain employs TRBV4-3 and TRBJ1-6; a weak D match, TRBD1 (5 bases). The V gene's germline CDR1 is LGHNA and CDR2 YSLEER. This CDR3 comprises 14 residues. The V end was cut by 1 base, the J end by 7 bases, with 8 bases between. CDR3 amino acids: CASSQVGQNSPLHF. For the CDR3, the DNA is TGCGCCAGCAGCCAAGTGGGGCAGAATTCACCCCTCCACTTT.

CDR3 in DNA: TGTGCCAGCAGCAACCCGGGACAGGGGGAGGAAAAACTGTTTTTT. This gives the protein CASSNPGQGEEKLFF. The chain carries TRBV3-1 (or the pseudogene TRBV3-2) and TRBJ1-4; 11 bases line up with TRBD1. Germline V gene lookup returns CDR1 LGHDT and CDR2 YNNKEL (reference sequence). V was clipped by 5 bases and J by 8 bases; unmatched bases: 7. This CDR3 contains 15 residues.

This clone appeared once. The chain recombines TRBV7-9 with TRBJ1-1; 12 positions agree with TRBD1. Trimming at V came to 6 bases and at J to 10 bases, leaving 15 bases not matched to a gene. Germline CDR1 is SEHNR and CDR2 is FQNEAQ (reference sequence). The CDR3 consists of 16 residues. In DNA form, the CDR3 reads TGTGCCAGCAGTCACGGTCCCCGGGACAGGGGGCTAGGAGCTTTCTTT. Protein product: CASSHGPRDRGLGAFF.

This sequence joins TRBV27 and TRBJ1-3, with D possibly TRBD1 on 5 matching bases. V was clipped by 8 bases and J by 0 bases, with 14 bases between them. Germline values: CDR1 MNHEY, CDR2 SMNVEV (reference sequence). This CDR3 is 15 amino acids long. In nucleotides, the CDR3 is TGTGCCAGCGCACCGGGGACTTCCTCTGGAAACACCATATATTTT. It is translated as CASAPGTSSGNTIYF.

This chain's CDR3 is CASGVTQYF. The DNA of the CDR3 is TGTGCTAGTGGTGTAACGCAGTATTTT. This rearrangement joins TRBV12-5 to TRBJ2-3; D uncertain. The V end was cut by 5 bases, the J end by 9 bases, with 3 bases between. The CDR3 runs to 9 residues. CDR1 and CDR2 (germline): LGHNT, FRNRAP.

As DNA, the CDR3 is TGTGCCAGTCAATGGCAGGGGGAGACCCAGTACTTC. Translating it yields CASQWQGETQYF. The chain couples TRBV2 to TRBJ2-5; a possible D gene is TRBD1 (6 bases). The V gene's germline CDR1 is SNHLY and CDR2 FYNNEI. CDR3 length equals 12 residues. V gave up 9 bases and J gave up 5 bases, with 13 bases separating them. Full variable domain (rest looked up from reference TRBV2 and TRBJ2-5): EPEVTQTPSHQVTQMGQEVILRCVPISNHLYFYWYRQILGQKVEFLVSFYNNEISEKSEIFDDQFSVERPDGSNFTLKIRSTKLEDSAMYFCASQWQGETQYFGPGTRLLVL.

V and J are TRBV4-3 and TRBJ1-4, with a weak D call TRBD1 (6 bases). CDR3 length: 15 amino acids. V lost 0 bases and J lost 7, with 12 bases in between. The germline V gene has CDR1 LGHNA and CDR2 YSLEER. As DNA, the CDR3 is TGCGCCAGCAGCCAAGATGCACAGGGTACTGAAAAACTGTTTTTT. This codes for CASSQDAQGTEKLFF.

On this clone: One end of the junction is discordant with germline, which a read error may explain. V and J are TRBV6-2 or TRBV6-3 and TRBJ1-2; D perhaps matches TRBD1 (5 bases). The CDR3 covers 12 residues. Germline CDR1 is MNHEY and CDR2 is SVGEGT. The CDR3 DNA follows: TGTGCCAGCAGCGGGGCTAATTATGGCTACACCTTC. Translated, it gives CASSGANYGYTF.

This chain joins TRBV18 and TRBJ2-4, with 11 positions matching TRBD2. The CDR3 extends over 18 amino acids. V lost 4 bases to trimming and J lost 0 bases; unmatched junction nucleotides: 8. Germline CDR1 is KGHSH and CDR2 is LQKENI. The CDR3 protein is CASSLPGLAAIAKNIQYF. DNA of the CDR3: TGTGCCAGCTCACTGCCGGGACTAGCGGCGATAGCCAAAAACATTCAGTACTTC.

This chain links TRBV4-2 with TRBJ2-5; TRBD1 is a possible D gene (5 bases). V was clipped by 1 base and J by 2 bases, with 8 bases between them. The CDR3 runs to 14 residues. Germline CDR1 LGHNA, CDR2 YNFKEQ. The CDR3, as DNA: TGTGCCAGCAGCCAAGCAGGGCCGCAAGAGACCCAGTACTTC. Protein product: CASSQAGPQETQYF.

This chain joins TRBV3-1 (or the pseudogene TRBV3-2) and TRBJ1-1; 7 nucleotides align to TRBD1. The trim removed 4 bases at V and 1 base at J, leaving 6 bases unmatched. Germline V gene lookup returns CDR1 LGHDT and CDR2 YNNKEL (reference sequence). The CDR3 totals 15 residues. CDR3 nucleotides: TGTGCCAGCAGCCCTACAGGGGCCAGGAACACTGAAGCTTTCTTT. Its protein product is CASSPTGARNTEAFF.